The clone carrying this T cell receptor (beta chain) came up once. Other DNA sequences in this specimen translate into the identical CDR3. The assay was immunoSEQ multiplex PCR, and TCRdb's table has in-frame clones only and misses some. The data contain roughly 570,000 clones, approximately 88% of them singletons. This entry belongs to a study of blood T cell repertoires in COVID-19. Trimming pared 3 bases from V and 3 bases from J, leaving 8 bases between. CDR1 is KGHSH, CDR2 LQKENI, per germline. This CDR3 spans 13 amino acids. The rearrangement uses TRBV18 and TRBJ1-1, with D tentatively TRBD1 (5 bases). The TCR comes from a woman between 50 and 59 years old with COVID-19, enrolled during active disease. Input material: peripheral blood. The CDR3, as DNA: TGTGCCAGCTCACCCGCGGGGGACACTGAAGCTTTCTTT. It is translated as CASSPAGDTEAFF. Complete variable domain (other parts from reference TRBV18 and TRBJ1-1): NAGVMQNPRHLVRRRGQEARLRCSPMKGHSHVYWYRQLPEEGLKFMVYLQKENIIDESGMPKERFSAEFPKEGPSILRIQQVVRGDSAAYFCASSPAGDTEAFFGQGTRLTVV.